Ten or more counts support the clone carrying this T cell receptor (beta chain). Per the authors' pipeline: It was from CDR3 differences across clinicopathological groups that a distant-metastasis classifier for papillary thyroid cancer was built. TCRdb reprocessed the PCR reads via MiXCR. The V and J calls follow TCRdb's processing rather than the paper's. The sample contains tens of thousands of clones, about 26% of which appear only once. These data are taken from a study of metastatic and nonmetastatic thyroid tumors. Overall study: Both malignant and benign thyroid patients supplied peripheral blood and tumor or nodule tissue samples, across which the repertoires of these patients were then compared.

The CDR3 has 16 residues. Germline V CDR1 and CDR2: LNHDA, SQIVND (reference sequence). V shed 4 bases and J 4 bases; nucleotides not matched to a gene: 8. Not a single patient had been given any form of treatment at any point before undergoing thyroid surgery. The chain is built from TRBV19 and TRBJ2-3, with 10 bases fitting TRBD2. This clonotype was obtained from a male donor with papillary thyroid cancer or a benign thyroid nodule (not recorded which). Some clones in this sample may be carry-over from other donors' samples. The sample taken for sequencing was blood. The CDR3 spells CASSSLAGEAADTQYF. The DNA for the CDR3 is TGTGCCAGTAGTAGTCTAGCGGGAGAGGCGGCAGATACGCAGTATTTT.